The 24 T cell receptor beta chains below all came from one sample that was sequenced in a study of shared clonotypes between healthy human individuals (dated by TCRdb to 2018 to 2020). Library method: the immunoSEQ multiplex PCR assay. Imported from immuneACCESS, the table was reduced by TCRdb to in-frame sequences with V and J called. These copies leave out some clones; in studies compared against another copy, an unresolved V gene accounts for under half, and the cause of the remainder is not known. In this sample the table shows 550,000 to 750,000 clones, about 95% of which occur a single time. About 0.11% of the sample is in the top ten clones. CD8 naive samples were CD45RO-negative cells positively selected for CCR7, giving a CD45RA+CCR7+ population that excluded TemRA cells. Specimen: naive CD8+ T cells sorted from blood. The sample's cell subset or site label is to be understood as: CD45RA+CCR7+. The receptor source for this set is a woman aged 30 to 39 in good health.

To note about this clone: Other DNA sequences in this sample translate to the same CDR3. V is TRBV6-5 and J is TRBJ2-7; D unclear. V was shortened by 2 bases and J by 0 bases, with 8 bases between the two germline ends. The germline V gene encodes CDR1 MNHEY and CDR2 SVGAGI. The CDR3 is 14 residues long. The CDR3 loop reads CASSYGPGSYEQYF. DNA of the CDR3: TGTGCCAGCAGTTACGGACCAGGCTCCTACGAGCAGTACTTC.

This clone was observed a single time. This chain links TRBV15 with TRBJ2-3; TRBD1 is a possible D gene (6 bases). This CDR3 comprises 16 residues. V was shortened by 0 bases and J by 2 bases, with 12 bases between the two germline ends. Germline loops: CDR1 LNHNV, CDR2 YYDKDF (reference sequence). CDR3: CATSRDWGQLTDTQYF. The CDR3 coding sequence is TGTGCCACCAGCAGAGATTGGGGACAACTCACAGATACGCAGTATTTT.

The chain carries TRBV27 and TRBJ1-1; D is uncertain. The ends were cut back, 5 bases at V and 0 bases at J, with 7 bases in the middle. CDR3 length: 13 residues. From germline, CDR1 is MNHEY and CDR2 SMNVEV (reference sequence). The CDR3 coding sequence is TGTGCCAGCAGTATCCACTTGAACACTGAAGCTTTCTTT. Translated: CASSIHLNTEAFF.

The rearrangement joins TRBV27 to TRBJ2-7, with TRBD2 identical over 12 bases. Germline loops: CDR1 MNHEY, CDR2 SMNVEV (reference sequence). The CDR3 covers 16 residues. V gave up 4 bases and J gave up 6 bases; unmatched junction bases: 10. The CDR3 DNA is TGTGCCAGCAGTTACCTAGCGGGAGGGCCGGTTAGCGAGCAGTACTTC. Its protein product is CASSYLAGGPVSEQYF.

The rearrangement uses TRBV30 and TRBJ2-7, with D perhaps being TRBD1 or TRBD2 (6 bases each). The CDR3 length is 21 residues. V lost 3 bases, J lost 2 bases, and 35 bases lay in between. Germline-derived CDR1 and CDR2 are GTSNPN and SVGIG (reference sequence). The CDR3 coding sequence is TGTGCCTGGAGATCACACCCCCGGGGGCAGATGACTAACCTTCTGACCTACGAGCAGTACTTC. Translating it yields CAWRSHPRGQMTNLLTYEQYF.

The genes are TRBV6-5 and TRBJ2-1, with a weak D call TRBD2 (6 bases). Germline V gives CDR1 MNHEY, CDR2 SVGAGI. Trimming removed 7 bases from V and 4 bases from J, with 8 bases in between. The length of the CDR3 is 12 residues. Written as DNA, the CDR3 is TGTGCCAGCATCGGGGGTTACAATGAGCAGTTCTTC. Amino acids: CASIGGYNEQFF.

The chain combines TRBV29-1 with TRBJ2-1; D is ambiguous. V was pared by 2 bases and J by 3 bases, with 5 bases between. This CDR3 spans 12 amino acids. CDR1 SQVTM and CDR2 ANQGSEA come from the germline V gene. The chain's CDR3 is CSVEWIYNEQFF. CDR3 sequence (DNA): TGCAGCGTTGAATGGATCTACAATGAGCAGTTCTTC.

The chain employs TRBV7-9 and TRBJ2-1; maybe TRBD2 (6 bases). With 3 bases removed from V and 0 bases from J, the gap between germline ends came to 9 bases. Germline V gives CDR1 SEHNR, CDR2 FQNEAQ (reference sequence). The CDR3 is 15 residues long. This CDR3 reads CASSFGLPSYNEQFF. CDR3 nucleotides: TGTGCCAGCAGCTTTGGACTACCCTCCTACAATGAGCAGTTCTTC.

CDR3: CASSLLSTTSYNEQFF. In nucleotides, the CDR3 is TGTGCCAGCAGTTTATTATCTACTACCTCCTACAATGAGCAGTTCTTC. The V and J genes are TRBV28 and TRBJ2-1; D not certain. This CDR3 spans 16 amino acids. V lost 1 base, J lost 0 bases, and 10 bases lay in between. Germline CDR1 is MDHEN and CDR2 is SYDVKM. The full variable domain, its missing parts supplied by reference TRBV28 and TRBJ2-1, is DVKVTQSSRYLVKRTGEKVFLECVQDMDHENMFWYRQDPGLGLRLIYFSYDVKMKEKGDIPEGYSVSREKKERFSLILESASTNQTSMYLCASSLLSTTSYNEQFFGPGTRLTVL.

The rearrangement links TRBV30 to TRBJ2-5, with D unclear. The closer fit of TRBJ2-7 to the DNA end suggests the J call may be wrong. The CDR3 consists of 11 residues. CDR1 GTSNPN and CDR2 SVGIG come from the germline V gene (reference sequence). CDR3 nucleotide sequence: TGTGCCTGGAGTACAACTAACGAGCAGTACTTC. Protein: CAWSTTNEQYF.

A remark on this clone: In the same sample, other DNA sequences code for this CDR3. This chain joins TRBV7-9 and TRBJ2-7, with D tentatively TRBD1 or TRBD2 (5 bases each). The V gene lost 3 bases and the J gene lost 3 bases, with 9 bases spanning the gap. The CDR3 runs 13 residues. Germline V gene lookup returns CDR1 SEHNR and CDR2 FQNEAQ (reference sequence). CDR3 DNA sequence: TGTGCCAGCAGCTTGGGACCGAGCTACGAGCAGTACTTC. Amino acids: CASSLGPSYEQYF.

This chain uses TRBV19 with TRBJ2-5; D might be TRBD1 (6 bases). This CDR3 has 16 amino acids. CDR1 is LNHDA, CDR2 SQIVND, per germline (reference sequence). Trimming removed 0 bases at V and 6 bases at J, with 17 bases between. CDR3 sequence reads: CASSIDAEGRGQTQYF. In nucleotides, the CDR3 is TGTGCCAGTAGTATAGATGCCGAGGGCAGGGGACAGACCCAGTACTTC. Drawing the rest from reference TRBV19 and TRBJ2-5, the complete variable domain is DGGITQSPKYLFRKEGQNVTLSCEQNLNHDAMYWYRQDPGQGLRLIYYSQIVNDFQKGDIAEGYSVSREKKESFPLTVTSAQKNPTAFYLCASSIDAEGRGQTQYFGPGTRLLVL.

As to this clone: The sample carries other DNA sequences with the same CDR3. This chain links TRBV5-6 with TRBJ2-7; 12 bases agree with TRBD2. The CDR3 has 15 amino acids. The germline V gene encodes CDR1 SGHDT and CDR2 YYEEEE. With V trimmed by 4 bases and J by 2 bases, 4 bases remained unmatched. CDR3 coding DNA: TGTGCCAGCAGCCTGGGACTAGCGGGCACCTACGAGCAGTACTTC. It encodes CASSLGLAGTYEQYF.

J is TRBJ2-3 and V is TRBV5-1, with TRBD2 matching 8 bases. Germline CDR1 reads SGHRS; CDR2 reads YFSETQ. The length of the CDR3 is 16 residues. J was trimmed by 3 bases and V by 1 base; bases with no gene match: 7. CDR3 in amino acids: CASSLWLAGGTDTQYF. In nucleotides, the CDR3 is TGCGCCAGCAGCTTGTGGCTAGCGGGCGGGACAGATACGCAGTATTTT.

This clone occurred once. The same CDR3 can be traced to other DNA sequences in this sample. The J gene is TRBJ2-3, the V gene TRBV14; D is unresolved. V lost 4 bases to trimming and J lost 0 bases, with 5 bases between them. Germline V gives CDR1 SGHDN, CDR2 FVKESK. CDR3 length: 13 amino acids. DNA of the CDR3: TGTGCCAGCAGCCTCGTAAGCACAGATACGCAGTATTTT. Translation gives CASSLVSTDTQYF.

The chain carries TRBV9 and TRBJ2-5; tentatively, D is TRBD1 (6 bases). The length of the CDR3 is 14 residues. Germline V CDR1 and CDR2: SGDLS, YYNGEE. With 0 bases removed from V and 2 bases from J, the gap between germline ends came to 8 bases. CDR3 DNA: TGTGCCAGCAGCGTAGCAGGGGTTCAAGAGACCCAGTACTTC. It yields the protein CASSVAGVQETQYF.

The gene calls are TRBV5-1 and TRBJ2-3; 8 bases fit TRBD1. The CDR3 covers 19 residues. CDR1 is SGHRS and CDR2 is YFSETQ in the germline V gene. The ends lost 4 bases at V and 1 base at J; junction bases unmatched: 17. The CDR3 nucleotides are TGCGCCAGCAGCGGAGACAGGGGAAGAACTACTCTTGGCACAGATACGCAGTATTTT. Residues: CASSGDRGRTTLGTDTQYF.

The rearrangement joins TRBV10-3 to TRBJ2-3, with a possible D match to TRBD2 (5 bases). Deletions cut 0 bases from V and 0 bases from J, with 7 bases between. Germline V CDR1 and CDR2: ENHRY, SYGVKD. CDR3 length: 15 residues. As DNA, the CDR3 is TGTGCCATCAGTGAGTCCCTAGCTAGCACAGATACGCAGTATTTT. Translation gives CAISESLASTDTQYF.

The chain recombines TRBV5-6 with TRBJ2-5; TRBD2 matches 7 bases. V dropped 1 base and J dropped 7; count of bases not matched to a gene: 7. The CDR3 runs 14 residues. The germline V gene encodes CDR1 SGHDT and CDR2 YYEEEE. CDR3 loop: CASSLSAGVGTQYF. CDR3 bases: TGTGCCAGCAGCTTGTCGGCGGGAGTGGGGACCCAGTACTTC.

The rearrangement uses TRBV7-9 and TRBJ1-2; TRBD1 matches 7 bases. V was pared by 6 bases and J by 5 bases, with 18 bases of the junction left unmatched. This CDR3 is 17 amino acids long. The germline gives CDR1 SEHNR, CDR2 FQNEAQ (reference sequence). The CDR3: CASRSTRPLQGQYGYTF. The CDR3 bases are TGTGCCAGCAGATCCACCCGTCCCCTACAGGGACAGTATGGCTACACCTTC.

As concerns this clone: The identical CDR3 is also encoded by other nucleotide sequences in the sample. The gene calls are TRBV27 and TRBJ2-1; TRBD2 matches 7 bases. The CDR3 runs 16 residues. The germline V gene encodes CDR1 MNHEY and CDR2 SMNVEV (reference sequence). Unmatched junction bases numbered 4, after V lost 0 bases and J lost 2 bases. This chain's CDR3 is CASSLSGGPPYNEQFF. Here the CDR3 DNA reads TGTGCCAGCAGTTTATCGGGAGGGCCCCCCTACAATGAGCAGTTCTTC.

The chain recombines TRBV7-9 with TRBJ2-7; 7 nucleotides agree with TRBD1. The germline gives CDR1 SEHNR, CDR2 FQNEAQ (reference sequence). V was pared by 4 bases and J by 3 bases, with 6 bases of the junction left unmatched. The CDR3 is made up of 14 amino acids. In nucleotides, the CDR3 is TGTGCCAGCAGCTACCGGGACAGCCTCTACGAGCAGTACTTC. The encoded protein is CASSYRDSLYEQYF.

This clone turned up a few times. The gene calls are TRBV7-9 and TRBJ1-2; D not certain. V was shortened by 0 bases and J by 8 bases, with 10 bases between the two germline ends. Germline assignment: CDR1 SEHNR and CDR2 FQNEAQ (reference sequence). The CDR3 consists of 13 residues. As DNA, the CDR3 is TGTGCCAGCAGCTTAGCGCTGGGGTCGGGCTACACCTTC. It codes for CASSLALGSGYTF.

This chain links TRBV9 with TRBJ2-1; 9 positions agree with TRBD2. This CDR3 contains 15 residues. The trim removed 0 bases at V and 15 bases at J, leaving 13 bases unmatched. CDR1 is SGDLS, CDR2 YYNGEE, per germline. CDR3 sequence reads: CASSVATGLAWPSFF. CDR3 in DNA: TGTGCCAGCAGCGTAGCTACGGGACTAGCATGGCCATCGTTCTTC.